A selection of T cell receptor beta chains follows, all from one sample in a study of T cells after yellow fever vaccination. TCRdb re-called the 5' RACE reads through MiXCR, storing one row per CDR3 protein. The sample shows about 320,000 distinct CDR3 sequences, around a tenth of them seen only once. The sample here was CD4+ T cells sorted from PBMCs, taken 45 days after the yellow fever booster vaccination. The receptors were gathered from a young man who received the YFV17D yellow fever vaccine. Each CDR3 is given with its conserved first and last residue. The order of the fields is V gene, D gene, J gene, CDR3 protein. D genes are given only for firm matches.

V gene: TRBV20-1; D gene: -; J gene: TRBJ2-5; CDR3 protein: CSARTGAVQETQYF
V gene: TRBV5-6; D gene: -; J gene: TRBJ2-3; CDR3 protein: CASSLLAKRSDTQYF
V gene: TRBV28; D gene: TRBD2; J gene: TRBJ2-5; CDR3 protein: CASSAWTSGGEETQYF
V gene: TRBV6-5; D gene: TRBD1; J gene: TRBJ1-2; CDR3 protein: CASTYDSGTGEYGYTF
V gene: TRBV18; D gene: -; J gene: TRBJ2-7; CDR3 protein: CASSWDAGYEQYF
V gene: TRBV18; D gene: -; J gene: TRBJ1-6; CDR3 protein: CASSPLGRNTGSPLHF
V gene: TRBV7-2; D gene: TRBD1; J gene: TRBJ2-1; CDR3 protein: CASSRGQHNEQFF
V gene: TRBV5-1; D gene: -; J gene: TRBJ2-1; CDR3 protein: CASRAGTLNEQFF
V gene: TRBV12-3/TRBV12-4; D gene: -; J gene: TRBJ1-5; CDR3 protein: CASTLGGLRRPQHF
V gene: TRBV4-2; D gene: TRBD2; J gene: TRBJ2-1; CDR3 protein: CASSQVGRGGGYEQFF
V gene: TRBV20-1; D gene: TRBD1; J gene: TRBJ2-2; CDR3 protein: CSASQGARTGELFF
V gene: TRBV20-1; D gene: -; J gene: TRBJ1-5; CDR3 protein: CSATGPPSNQPQHF
V gene: TRBV15; D gene: TRBD1; J gene: TRBJ2-7; CDR3 protein: CATSRVQGASEQYF
V gene: TRBV12-3/TRBV12-4; D gene: TRBD1; J gene: TRBJ2-7; CDR3 protein: CASRGQGSYEQYF
V gene: TRBV7-9; D gene: -; J gene: TRBJ1-6; CDR3 protein: CASSLESGPNNSPLHF
V gene: TRBV5-1; D gene: -; J gene: TRBJ2-3; CDR3 protein: CASSWRDLTDTQYF
V gene: TRBV5-1; D gene: -; J gene: TRBJ1-1; CDR3 protein: CASSLEVTTEAFF
V gene: TRBV20-1; D gene: -; J gene: TRBJ1-2; CDR3 protein: CSARTGGIDGYTF
V gene: TRBV5-6; D gene: -; J gene: TRBJ2-3; CDR3 protein: CASSLRISTDTQYF
V gene: TRBV5-1; D gene: TRBD1; J gene: TRBJ1-1; CDR3 protein: CASSLGGNRGNEAFF
V gene: TRBV6-2/TRBV6-3; D gene: -; J gene: TRBJ2-3; CDR3 protein: CASSYSGDSPYF
V gene: TRBV6-1; D gene: -; J gene: TRBJ1-5; CDR3 protein: CASSDGQGFNQPQHF
V gene: TRBV7-3; D gene: -; J gene: TRBJ2-1; CDR3 protein: CASSPPGGNHEQFF
V gene: TRBV11-2; D gene: -; J gene: TRBJ1-1; CDR3 protein: CASRNVRRAFF
V gene: TRBV12-3/TRBV12-4; D gene: -; J gene: TRBJ1-4; CDR3 protein: CASSSPLGTGATNEKLFF
V gene: TRBV20-1; D gene: -; J gene: TRBJ2-3; CDR3 protein: CSAESTDTQYF
V gene: TRBV7-2; D gene: TRBD1; J gene: TRBJ1-6; CDR3 protein: CASSLEGAGQTNSPLHF
V gene: TRBV7-2; D gene: -; J gene: TRBJ2-4; CDR3 protein: CASSLAGPRDIQYF
V gene: TRBV2; D gene: TRBD1; J gene: TRBJ1-6; CDR3 protein: CASYLDRASNSPLHF
V gene: TRBV7-9; D gene: TRBD1; J gene: TRBJ1-4; CDR3 protein: CASSPRDREGEKLFF
V gene: TRBV3-1; D gene: -; J gene: TRBJ1-5; CDR3 protein: CASSQDSTGQPQHF
V gene: TRBV11-2; D gene: -; J gene: TRBJ2-5; CDR3 protein: CASSLAPGETQYF
V gene: TRBV18; D gene: -; J gene: TRBJ2-3; CDR3 protein: CASSPVGPPITDTQYF
V gene: TRBV15; D gene: TRBD1; J gene: TRBJ1-6; CDR3 protein: CATSRFSGTGNSPLHF
V gene: TRBV7-3; D gene: TRBD1; J gene: TRBJ2-5; CDR3 protein: CASSFGTGTGIETQYF
V gene: TRBV7-2; D gene: TRBD2; J gene: TRBJ2-5; CDR3 protein: CASVPTSGVQETQYF
V gene: TRBV4-2; D gene: TRBD2; J gene: TRBJ2-2; CDR3 protein: CASSQGPSGDAHTGELFF
V gene: TRBV12-3/TRBV12-4; D gene: TRBD1; J gene: TRBJ1-1; CDR3 protein: CASSLTGQVVTEAFF
V gene: TRBV5-6; D gene: TRBD1; J gene: TRBJ1-6; CDR3 protein: CASSFEDRVNSPLHF
V gene: TRBV12-3/TRBV12-4; D gene: -; J gene: TRBJ1-5; CDR3 protein: CASNNVNSNQPQHF
V gene: TRBV5-6; D gene: -; J gene: TRBJ1-1; CDR3 protein: CASRRENTEAFF
V gene: TRBV20-1; D gene: -; J gene: TRBJ1-5; CDR3 protein: CSAQPAGWFQPQHF
V gene: TRBV28; D gene: TRBD1; J gene: TRBJ2-2; CDR3 protein: CASAGTGDTGELFF
V gene: TRBV15; D gene: -; J gene: TRBJ1-6; CDR3 protein: CATSSGESSYNSPLHF
V gene: TRBV7-3; D gene: -; J gene: TRBJ2-2; CDR3 protein: CASTPSGNTGELFF
V gene: TRBV10-1; D gene: TRBD2; J gene: TRBJ2-7; CDR3 protein: CASSRSGASSYEQYF
V gene: TRBV12-3/TRBV12-4; D gene: -; J gene: TRBJ1-1; CDR3 protein: CASSLELVGTEAFF
V gene: TRBV7-6; D gene: -; J gene: TRBJ2-5; CDR3 protein: CASNPGTQETQYF
V gene: TRBV9; D gene: -; J gene: TRBJ1-2; CDR3 protein: CASSGSTGFDGYTF
V gene: TRBV5-1; D gene: -; J gene: TRBJ2-6; CDR3 protein: CASSLERPGVGANVLTF
V gene: TRBV5-1; D gene: -; J gene: TRBJ1-1; CDR3 protein: CASSFRDTEAFF
V gene: TRBV20-1; D gene: -; J gene: TRBJ2-7; CDR3 protein: CSARDLGRAPSYEQYF
V gene: TRBV7-3; D gene: -; J gene: TRBJ2-1; CDR3 protein: CASSLRGYGYNEQFF